The 14 T cell receptor beta chains below come from one sample, sequenced in a study of vaccination and CD4 T cells after COVID-19. As to treatment: approximately 9-day PBMC culture with coronavirus spike peptide pools or control peptides (ViraFEST assay). For these TCRs, the target antigens are not known. The Oncomine TCR Beta short-read assay was what sequenced the DNA obtained from cultured CD4+ T cells. MiXCR, applied by TCRdb to the PCR reads, yields one record per CDR3 protein. The sample yields roughly 20,000 distinct CDR3 sequences, 45% to 50% seen once. Sequenced material: CD4+ T cells from blood, cultured in vitro. The receptors derive from a human donor who had recovered from COVID-19.

This sequence joins TRBV19 and TRBJ2-1; TRBD2 might be the D (6 bases). Germline V gene sequence: CDR1 LNHDA, CDR2 SQIVND (reference sequence). The CDR3 runs 15 residues. Trimming shortened V by 3 bases and J by 8 bases, and 17 bases separated the two germline ends. CDR3 DNA sequence: TGTGCCAGTAGTATCTCGGGCGGGATTTGGGATGAGCAGTTCTTC. Residues: CASSISGGIWDEQFF.

There are a few counts of this clonotype. The chain carries TRBV7-2 and TRBJ2-5, with a possible D match to TRBD2 (5 bases). The CDR3 sequence is 13 residues long. V lost 3 bases, J lost 5 bases, and 10 bases lay in between. From germline, CDR1 is SGHTA and CDR2 FQGNSA. The CDR3 reads CASSFQRRETQYF. As DNA, the CDR3 is TGTGCCAGCAGCTTCCAGCGGAGGGAGACCCAGTACTTC. Full variable domain (remainder filled in from reference TRBV7-2 and TRBJ2-5): GAGVSQSPSNKVTEKGKDVELRCDPISGHTALYWYRQSLGQGLEFLIYFQGNSAPDKSGLPSDRFSAERTGGSVSTLTIQRTQQEDSAVYLCASSFQRRETQYFGPGTRLLVL.

This clonotype occurred a few times. This rearrangement joins TRBV7-6 to TRBJ2-7, with TRBD1 as a possible D gene (6 bases). Germline V lookup: CDR1 SGHVS, CDR2 FNYEAQ. V lost 8 bases and J 2 bases, leaving 13 bases between the germline ends. CDR3 length equals 13 residues. In DNA form, the CDR3 reads TGTGCCAGCGTCCCACAGGGTACCTACGAGCAGTACTTC. It translates to CASVPQGTYEQYF.

J is TRBJ2-1 and V is TRBV7-3, with D possibly TRBD2 on 5 matching bases. Germline CDR1 is SGHTA and CDR2 is FQGTGA. CDR3 length equals 15 residues. Trimming cost V 1 base and J 3 bases, with 10 bases left between them. In DNA, the CDR3 is TGTGCCAGCAGCTTAAAACTAGTTGACTACAATGAGCAGTTCTTC. This sequence encodes CASSLKLVDYNEQFF.

The gene calls are TRBV11-2 and TRBJ1-6, with D uncertain. V was shortened by 3 bases and J by 5 bases, with 2 bases between the two germline ends. The CDR3 sequence is 12 residues long. CDR1 is SGHAT and CDR2 is FQNNGV in the germline V gene. The CDR3 loop is CASSLDNSPLHF. The CDR3 bases are TGTGCCAGCAGCTTGGATAATTCACCCCTCCACTTT.

This clonotype came up a few times. The rearrangement links TRBV28 to TRBJ2-5, with 7 bases fitting TRBD2. Germline V CDR1 and CDR2: MDHEN, SYDVKM. The CDR3 spans 16 residues. The trim removed 5 bases at V and 5 bases at J, leaving 14 bases unmatched. The CDR3 here is CASSQHRLALPETQYF. The CDR3 DNA is TGTGCCAGCAGTCAACACCGACTAGCCCTCCCCGAGACCCAGTACTTC.

The J gene is TRBJ2-3, the V gene TRBV30; D not certain. The CDR3 runs to 12 residues. The V gene lost 2 bases and the J gene lost 6 bases, with 9 bases spanning the gap. CDR1 is GTSNPN, CDR2 SVGIG, per germline (reference sequence). The DNA for the CDR3 is TGTGCCTGGAGTAGGACGGTTGATACGCAGTATTTT. Translation gives CAWSRTVDTQYF.

The chain joins TRBV7-2 to TRBJ2-1, with D maybe TRBD1 (5 bases). Trimming removed 4 bases at V and 0 bases at J, with 16 bases between. From germline, CDR1 is SGHTA and CDR2 FQGNSA. The CDR3 is 17 amino acids. In nucleotides, the CDR3 is TGTGCCAGCAGCTCAAACCCGACAGTGCCCTCCTACAATGAGCAGTTCTTC. Protein sequence: CASSSNPTVPSYNEQFF.

The rearrangement joins TRBV9 to TRBJ2-1; 9 bases match TRBD2. Germline CDR1 and CDR2: SGDLS and YYNGEE. J gave up 4 bases and V 0 bases, and 11 bases lay outside the gene matches. This CDR3 comprises 18 residues. As DNA, the CDR3 is TGTGCCAGCAGCGTAGGGCTAGCGGGATTCGGGGGGTACAATGAGCAGTTCTTC. The encoded protein is CASSVGLAGFGGYNEQFF.

The chain links TRBV10-1 to TRBJ1-6; no firm D call. This CDR3 has 12 amino acids. Germline V gives CDR1 WNHNN, CDR2 SYGVQD (reference sequence). V shed 3 bases and J shed 12 bases, with 9 bases lying between them. Written as DNA, the CDR3 is TGCGCCAGCAGTGAAACACCGTTACCCCTCCACTTT. This translates into CASSETPLPLHF.

This rearrangement joins TRBV7-9 to TRBJ2-5, with D possibly called TRBD1 or TRBD2 (5 bases each). Germline CDR1 and CDR2: SEHNR and FQNEAQ (reference sequence). Trimming took off 7 bases at V and 5 bases at J, with 20 bases between the two ends. The CDR3 consists of 15 residues. The CDR3 reads CASTNQGDRGETQYF. CDR3 nucleotide sequence: TGTGCCAGCACCAACCAAGGGGACCGAGGGGAGACCCAGTACTTC.

V gene TRBV14 combines with J gene TRBJ2-3; D unresolved. CDR3 length: 13 residues. Deletions cut 1 base from V and 4 bases from J, with 6 bases between. The germline V gene has CDR1 SGHDN and CDR2 FVKESK. CDR3 region: CASSQGLADTQYF. In DNA form, the CDR3 reads TGTGCCAGCAGCCAAGGGTTGGCAGATACGCAGTATTTT.

The rearrangement joins TRBV28 to TRBJ2-6; perhaps TRBD1 as D (6 bases). Germline CDR1 is MDHEN and CDR2 is SYDVKM. V lost 2 bases and J lost 4, with 12 bases in between. The CDR3 loop spans 16 amino acids. The CDR3 sequence is CASSLSGGGGANVLTF. The CDR3 nucleotides read TGTGCCAGCAGTTTAAGTGGGGGCGGCGGGGCCAACGTCCTGACTTTC.

The chain has TRBV27 and TRBJ1-1; D uncertain. Germline CDR1 is MNHEY and CDR2 is SMNVEV (reference sequence). The CDR3 consists of 14 residues. The ends were cut back, 6 bases at V and 1 base at J, with 12 bases in the middle. In nucleotides, the CDR3 is TGTGCCAGCAGCGTGCTGGTGGGGAACACTGAAGCTTTCTTT. This gives the protein CASSVLVGNTEAFF.